This TCR beta chain was observed in a study of cytotoxic CD8 clonotypes in ibrutinib-treated CLL. Across the whole study: Responses: roughly 25 partial, 2 complete; after median roughly 5.5 years, around 14 stayed remitted, approximately twelve progressed.

Study-wide points: Samples from sustained-remission and progressing patients were taken at different times. Contraction or stability on treatment characterized the public clonotypes, which were uncommon.

This clone was detected a few times. Its antigen remains unknown. Generated by immunoSEQ multiplex PCR, the TCRdb table keeps only in-frame clones and is missing some. The sample has around 250,000 clones; 60% to 75% are singletons. For TCR beta libraries, around 1.8 micrograms of genomic DNA were obtained from cryopreserved PBMCs. Germline CDR1 SGHVS, CDR2 FQNEAQ. V was cut by 3 bases and J by 4 bases, with 19 bases left in between. The CDR3 extends over 16 amino acids. The gene calls are TRBV7-8 and TRBJ2-7; weak D call: TRBD2 (7 bases). The source of this sequence is a human donor with chronic lymphocytic leukemia. The material sequenced was PBMCs, taken after 24 months of ibrutinib treatment. This chain's CDR3 is CASSFGFGRGGYEQYF. CDR3 coding DNA: TGTGCCAGCAGCTTTGGCTTCGGCAGGGGAGGGTACGAGCAGTACTTC.